This T cell receptor beta chain came from a study of chemoradiotherapy in HPV16-positive cancers. At the level of the study: A couple of HPV16-positive patients' cells yielded candidate HPV-specific clones and common motifs. Study-level findings and limits: Candidate HPV-specific clones and E7-related TCR motifs grew in tumor during treatment. In HPV16-positive patients, HPV-responsive T-cell expansion tracked better recurrence-free survival.

J lost 6 bases, V lost 7 bases, and 17 bases had no gene match. This CDR3 comprises 17 residues. Per the germline V gene, CDR1 is MDHEN and CDR2 is SYDVKM. Measured with immunoSEQ multiplex PCR; TCRdb has only the in-frame clones, and not every one. The sample consists of fewer than 4,000 clones, under 85% of them appearing once. About this clone itself: Its antigen remains unidentified.

Over chemoradiotherapy, repertoires were sampled more than once. This clonotype was sampled from a human donor with HPV-associated anogenital cancer. This specimen consisted of tumor tissue, obtained from a patient who underwent chemoradiotherapy. The rearrangement joins TRBV28 to TRBJ2-1; TRBD2 matches 8 bases. The CDR3 loop is CASIQVGRGIRSNEQFF. As DNA, the CDR3 is TGTGCCAGCATTCAAGTCGGGAGGGGAATACGTAGCAATGAGCAGTTCTTC. Full variable domain (remainder filled in from reference TRBV28 and TRBJ2-1): DVKVTQSSRYLVKRTGEKVFLECVQDMDHENMFWYRQDPGLGLRLIYFSYDVKMKEKGDIPEGYSVSREKKERFSLILESASTNQTSMYLCASIQVGRGIRSNEQFFGPGTRLTVL.